Listed here are 5 T cell receptor beta chains from one sample, sequenced in a study of blood T cell repertoires in COVID-19 (TCRdb year 2020). Libraries were made using the immunoSEQ multiplex PCR assay. This is the immuneACCESS table as TCRdb keeps it, with only in-frame sequences that have V and J called. A part of the clones is gone; compared with another copy, unresolved V genes explain less than half, and the rest is unexplained. The sample has approximately 210,000 clones on record, about 91% of them singletons. The top ten clonotypes cover approximately 1.2% of the sample. The sequencing input was peripheral blood. All receptors come from a young man with acute or convalescent COVID-19.

The V call is TRBV27, the J call TRBJ2-7, with D possibly matching TRBD1 (6 bases). Between the trimmed V and J ends, which lost 5 bases and 0 bases, there was a span of 14 bases. Germline assignment: CDR1 MNHEY and CDR2 SMNVEV (reference sequence). The CDR3 runs 15 residues. The CDR3 sequence: CASSPLRTVSYEQYF. The CDR3 DNA reads TGTGCCAGCAGTCCCCTAAGGACAGTCTCCTACGAGCAGTACTTC.

This clone was seen a single time. The chain links TRBV12-5 to TRBJ1-2, with D perhaps matching TRBD1 (6 bases). V lost 6 bases and J lost 6, with 14 bases in between. CDR1 is LGHNT, CDR2 FRNRAP, per germline. CDR3 length equals 13 residues. This CDR3 reads CASGGMAGDGYTF. The CDR3 DNA follows: TGTGCTAGTGGGGGTATGGCAGGGGATGGCTACACCTTC. The full variable domain, rest sourced from reference TRBV12-5 and TRBJ1-2, is DARVTQTPRHKVTEMGQEVTMRCQPILGHNTVFWYRQTMMQGLELLAYFRNRAPLDDSGMPKDRFSAEMPDATLATLKIQPSEPRDSAVYFCASGGMAGDGYTFGSGTRLTVV.

This clone was seen only once. The chain joins TRBV5-4 to TRBJ1-2, with 10 bases fitting TRBD1. The trim removed 0 bases at V and 8 bases at J, leaving 4 bases unmatched. In germline, CDR1 is SGHNT, CDR2 YYREEE (reference sequence). The CDR3 covers 14 residues. The CDR3, as DNA: TGTGCCAGCAGCTTGGGACAGGGGGCAGGGGGCTACACCTTC. Translating gives CASSLGQGAGGYTF.

This clone was seen a few times. The chain joins TRBV6-5 to TRBJ1-2; 7 positions agree with TRBD1. This CDR3 spans 13 amino acids. V shed 1 base, J shed 10 bases, and the junction held 6 bases outside the gene matches. Germline V gives CDR1 MNHEY, CDR2 SVGAGI. The CDR3 DNA follows: TGTGCCAGCAGTTACTGGGTGGACAGGCCCTACACCTTC. It codes for CASSYWVDRPYTF.

The V gene is TRBV10-1, the J gene TRBJ2-5, with D perhaps TRBD2 (6 bases). This CDR3 comprises 13 residues. V lost 6 bases to trimming and J lost 4 bases, with 12 bases between them. The V gene's germline CDR1 is WNHNN and CDR2 SYGVQD (reference sequence). In DNA, the CDR3 is TGCGCCAGCAGGGTCCTAGCGAGAGAGACCCAGTACTTC. Its translation is CASRVLARETQYF.